This record looks at one T cell receptor (beta chain) sequence and its context. CDR1 is LNHDA and CDR2 is SQIVND in the germline V gene (reference sequence). V dropped 3 bases and J dropped 5 bases, with 10 bases sitting between them. The CDR3 extends over 13 amino acids. An amount of RNA that ranged from about 0.45 to 1 ug was reverse transcribed with random hexamers. TCRdb recomputed calls from the immunoSEQ multiplex PCR reads with MiXCR, one row per CDR3 protein. The sample has around 160,000 distinct CDR3 sequences; about 94% are singletons. Sequencing of TCR beta was performed on blood CD8+ T cells and on blood CD4+ T cells. The sample originates from a study of CD8 T cells in Susac syndrome.

The rearrangement joins TRBV19 to TRBJ1-2; D is unresolved. This receptor was obtained from a human donor in good health. The sample was CD4+ T cells from PBMCs. The CDR3 bases are TGTGCCAGTAGTATGGACGGTAATTATGGCTACACCTTC. Encoded protein: CASSMDGNYGYTF.